This T cell receptor beta chain was captured by sequencing in a study of blood T cell repertoires in COVID-19. The V gene end was trimmed by 3 bases and the J gene end by 5 bases; junction bases not matched to a gene: 7. The CDR3 covers 15 residues. The V gene's germline CDR1 is SGHNT and CDR2 YYREEE (reference sequence). Original processing notes: Reference gene primer amplification yielded estimated nucleated cell counts. Sequencing used immunoSEQ multiplex PCR; TCRdb keeps in-frame clones, though not all of them. D and trimming come from the DNA, and the V and J calls and clone size come from that table. The repertoire holds 300,000 or so clones, with about 89% as singletons.

This sequence joins TRBV5-4 and TRBJ1-1; 10 nucleotides match TRBD1. This TCR was recovered from a woman aged 40 to 55 who had recovered from COVID-19. Sequenced material: peripheral blood. The chain's CDR3 is CASSYDRGRGTEAFF. For the CDR3, the DNA is TGTGCCAGCAGCTACGACAGGGGGCGGGGGACTGAAGCTTTCTTT.